Below are 13 T cell receptor beta chains sequenced from a single sample in a study of blood T cell repertoires in COVID-19 (dated by TCRdb to the early 2020s). The library was made by the immunoSEQ multiplex PCR assay. The table was pulled from immuneACCESS by TCRdb, which kept in-frame rearrangements only. Such tables lose some clones; where checked, under half of the loss comes from unresolved V genes, and the rest has no known cause. Recorded for this sample are tens of thousands of clones; 65% to 90% of them occurred a single time. 15% to 20% of the sample belongs to the ten largest clones. Source material: peripheral blood. The receptors shown here come from a woman of 80 years or more with acute or convalescent COVID-19.

CDR3 amino acids: CSASVMEWGRQYF. CDR3 nucleotides: TGCAGTGCTAGTGTTATGGAATGGGGGCGGCAGTACTTC. The rearrangement uses TRBV20-1 and TRBJ2-7; D perhaps matches TRBD1 (6 bases). Germline V gene lookup returns CDR1 DFQATT and CDR2 SNEGSKA (reference sequence). The V end lost 3 bases, the J end lost 9 bases, and 18 bases lay between the germline ends. The CDR3 has 13 residues.

The CDR3 is CATRLGQGPHEQYF. CDR3 nucleotides: TGCGCCACCCGACTGGGGCAGGGCCCCCACGAGCAGTACTTC. The J gene is TRBJ2-7, the V gene TRBV10-2; D may be TRBD1 (5 bases). The ends were cut back, 10 bases at V and 5 bases at J, with 21 bases in the middle. Germline V CDR1 and CDR2: WSHSY, SAAADI. The CDR3 has 14 amino acids.

The chain recombines TRBV25-1 with TRBJ2-2; no reliable D call. Germline V gene lookup returns CDR1 MGHDK and CDR2 SYGVNS. Trimming stripped 2 bases from V and 7 bases from J, with 5 bases between. The CDR3 spans 12 residues. Here the CDR3 reads CASSEPGGELFF. The CDR3 region has the DNA TGTGCCAGCAGTGAACCAGGCGGGGAGCTGTTTTTT. Full variable domain (missing parts from reference TRBV25-1 and TRBJ2-2): EADIYQTPRYLVIGTGKKITLECSQTMGHDKMYWYQQDPGMELHLIHYSYGVNSTEKGDLSSESTVSRIRTEHFPLTLESARPSHTSQYLCASSEPGGELFFGEGSRLTVL.

The chain recombines TRBV27 with TRBJ2-5; 13 bases are a match to TRBD2. CDR3 size: 16 residues. Per germline, CDR1 MNHEY and CDR2 SMNVEV (reference sequence). The V segment lost 1 base and the J segment 2 bases; nucleotides outside the gene matches: 1. As DNA, the CDR3 is TGTGCCAGCAGTTTATTACTAGCGGGAGGGCAAGAGACCCAGTACTTC. Its translation: CASSLLLAGGQETQYF.

The CDR3: CASSVAAGGGETQYF. The CDR3 bases are TGTGCCAGCAGCGTAGCAGCGGGAGGTGGGGAGACCCAGTACTTC. The rearrangement joins TRBV9 to TRBJ2-5, with 9 bases identical to TRBD2. Unmatched junction bases numbered 5, after V lost 0 bases and J lost 5 bases. Per the germline V gene, CDR1 is SGDLS and CDR2 is YYNGEE. The CDR3 has 15 residues. The complete variable domain, with remaining parts taken from reference TRBV9 and TRBJ2-5, reads DSGVTQTPKHLITATGQRVTLRCSPRSGDLSVYWYQQSLDQGLQFLIQYYNGEERAKGNILERFSAQQFPDLHSELNLSSLELGDSALYFCASSVAAGGGETQYFGPGTRLLVL.

The V and J genes are TRBV10-3 and TRBJ2-7; TRBD2 is a possible D gene (5 bases). Trimming removed 6 bases at V and 5 bases at J, with 23 bases between. CDR3 size: 16 residues. The germline V gene encodes CDR1 ENHRY and CDR2 SYGVKD. Here the CDR3 reads CAIRNVVGWTSHEQYF. The CDR3, as DNA: TGTGCCATCAGAAACGTCGTGGGGTGGACTTCCCACGAGCAGTACTTC.

The chain uses TRBV10-1 and TRBJ2-2, with a weak D call TRBD2 (6 bases). The CDR3 length is 16 residues. Germline lookup yields CDR1 WNHNN and CDR2 SYGVQD (reference sequence). V gave up 2 bases and J gave up 0 bases, with 10 bases separating them. The CDR3 nucleotides are TGCGCCAGCAGTGAGCGGGAGAGCGCGAACACCGGGGAGCTGTTTTTT. Its protein product is CASSERESANTGELFF.

The chain carries TRBV7-9 and TRBJ2-1, with TRBD2 identical over 11 bases. This CDR3 is built from 15 residues. CDR1 is SEHNR and CDR2 is FQNEAQ in the germline V gene (reference sequence). J gave up 6 bases and V 4 bases, and 5 bases lay outside the gene matches. For the CDR3, the DNA is TGTGCCAGCAGCTCCGGGACTAGCGGTTTCAATGAGCAGTTCTTC. As protein: CASSSGTSGFNEQFF.

The chain combines TRBV10-3 with TRBJ1-1, with TRBD1 as a possible D gene (5 bases). This CDR3 is built from 17 residues. Germline loops: CDR1 ENHRY, CDR2 SYGVKD. V lost 10 bases and J 1 base, leaving 25 bases between the germline ends. CDR3 sequence: CASTGVVTPTRNTEAFF. As DNA, the CDR3 is TGTGCCAGCACGGGGGTAGTTACCCCGACGAGGAACACTGAAGCTTTCTTT.

This clone was seen only a few times. The genes are TRBV5-1 and TRBJ2-5; TRBD1 matches at 7 bases. The junction had 3 bases not matched to a gene; V was cut back by 4 bases and J by 0 bases. The CDR3 sequence is 14 residues long. Germline CDR1 reads SGHRS; CDR2 reads YFSETQ. CDR3 sequence (DNA): TGCGCCAGCAGCCCCGGGACAGACCAAGAGACCCAGTACTTC. Translation: CASSPGTDQETQYF.

Judged by abundance, this clone is medium-sized. This chain links TRBV18 with TRBJ2-5, with 9 positions matching TRBD1. The CDR3 spans 14 residues. J lost 3 bases, V lost 3 bases, and 2 bases had no gene match. The V gene's germline CDR1 is KGHSH and CDR2 LQKENI. The CDR3 DNA is TGTGCCAGCTCACCGACAGGGGGTAAAGAGACCCAGTACTTC. It translates to CASSPTGGKETQYF.

V is TRBV7-8 and J is TRBJ2-3, with 7 bases matching TRBD1. The CDR3 covers 15 residues. Per germline, CDR1 SGHVS and CDR2 FQNEAQ. V gave up 4 bases and J gave up 1 base; unmatched junction bases: 5. This CDR3 reads CASSSTTGGTDTQYF. CDR3 DNA sequence: TGTGCCAGCAGCTCGACCACAGGGGGCACAGATACGCAGTATTTT.

The chain is built from TRBV5-6 and TRBJ1-6; D gene uncertain. The CDR3 length is 13 residues. The germline CDR1 and CDR2 sequences are SGHDT and YYEEEE. Trimming cost V 6 bases and J 7 bases, with 11 bases left between them. The CDR3 sequence is CASNPGGNSPLHF. CDR3 DNA: TGTGCCAGCAACCCGGGAGGGAATTCACCCCTCCACTTT.